A selection of T cell receptor beta chains follows, all from one sample in a study of blood T cell repertoires in COVID-19. TCRdb's table, derived via immunoSEQ multiplex PCR, lists solely in-frame clones and lacks some. Counted here are 20,000 to 25,000 clones, just over 85% occurring once; the ten biggest clones make up around 3.7%. What was sequenced was peripheral blood. Receptor source: a man aged 50 or older with active COVID-19. Both conserved end residues are part of each CDR3. Fields, in order: V gene, J gene, D gene, clone size, CDR3 DNA, CDR3 protein. A D gene is named only where the DNA matches it firmly. The size field is filled for only some rows; it gives once, few, many or a size class.

V gene: TRBV5-8; J gene: TRBJ1-5; D gene: .; clone size: .; CDR3 DNA: TGTGCCAGCAGCTTGGGGCAGGTTATGAATCAGCCCCAGCATTTT; CDR3 protein: CASSLGQVMNQPQHF
V gene: TRBV28; J gene: TRBJ2-7; D gene: .; clone size: .; CDR3 DNA: TGTGCCAGCAGTTACAGGGTTGGCGAGCAGTACTTC; CDR3 protein: CASSYRVGEQYF
V gene: TRBV6-5; J gene: TRBJ1-2; D gene: .; clone size: .; CDR3 DNA: TGTGCCAGCAGTCGAAACGGGGGATCTAACTATGGCTACACCTTC; CDR3 protein: CASSRNGGSNYGYTF
V gene: TRBV19; J gene: TRBJ2-1; D gene: TRBD2; clone size: once; CDR3 DNA: TGTGCCAGTAGTATCGGGCTAGCGGGGGACCTGAGCTCCTACAATGAGCAGTTCTTC; CDR3 protein: CASSIGLAGDLSSYNEQFF
V gene: TRBV28; J gene: TRBJ1-6; D gene: .; clone size: .; CDR3 DNA: TGTGCCAGCAGTGCGGCCTTGGGTTGGAATTCACCCCTCCACTTT; CDR3 protein: CASSAALGWNSPLHF
V gene: TRBV3-1/TRBV3-2; J gene: TRBJ1-2; D gene: .; clone size: .; CDR3 DNA: TGTGCCAGCAGCCAATCGACAGCCATCGGCTATGGCTACACCTTC; CDR3 protein: CASSQSTAIGYGYTF
V gene: TRBV29-1; J gene: TRBJ2-3; D gene: TRBD2; clone size: .; CDR3 DNA: TGCAGCGTTCTCGGCTTACAGCGGGGGGACTTCACAGATACGCAGTATTTT; CDR3 protein: CSVLGLQRGDFTDTQYF
V gene: TRBV19; J gene: TRBJ1-5; D gene: .; clone size: .; CDR3 DNA: TGTGCCAGTAAGCCCCCACAGGGTTTTGGCAATCAGCCCCAGCATTTT; CDR3 protein: CASKPPQGFGNQPQHF
V gene: TRBV11-2; J gene: TRBJ2-3; D gene: .; clone size: .; CDR3 DNA: TGTGCCAGCAGCGGGGCTACGCAGTATTTT; CDR3 protein: CASSGATQYF
V gene: TRBV5-1; J gene: TRBJ1-4; D gene: TRBD1; clone size: .; CDR3 DNA: TGCGCCAGCAGCTTGGACACCGGGACAGGGGAGAAACTGTTTTTT; CDR3 protein: CASSLDTGTGEKLFF
V gene: TRBV6-2/TRBV6-3; J gene: TRBJ2-3; D gene: .; clone size: .; CDR3 DNA: TGTGCCAGCAGTTACGGGGCAGACACAGATACGCAGTATTTT; CDR3 protein: CASSYGADTDTQYF
V gene: TRBV7-2; J gene: TRBJ2-7; D gene: .; clone size: .; CDR3 DNA: TGTGCCAGCAGCCTGAACAGGGCCGAGCAGTACTTC; CDR3 protein: CASSLNRAEQYF
V gene: TRBV7-8; J gene: TRBJ2-1; D gene: .; clone size: .; CDR3 DNA: TGTGCCAGCAGCCCCCTCCCGGGCAATGAGCAGTTCTTC; CDR3 protein: CASSPLPGNEQFF
V gene: TRBV5-6; J gene: TRBJ1-2; D gene: .; clone size: .; CDR3 DNA: TGTGCCAGCAGCTTGGTTTTACAGGGAAGCTATGGCTACACCTTC; CDR3 protein: CASSLVLQGSYGYTF
V gene: TRBV11-2; J gene: TRBJ2-5; D gene: .; clone size: .; CDR3 DNA: TGTGCCAGCAGCTTGGTAACAGCTCAAGAGACCCAGTACTTC; CDR3 protein: CASSLVTAQETQYF
V gene: TRBV5-1; J gene: TRBJ2-3; D gene: .; clone size: .; CDR3 DNA: TGCGCCAGCAGCCAACAGCTCACAGATACGCAGTATTTT; CDR3 protein: CASSQQLTDTQYF
V gene: TRBV25-1; J gene: TRBJ2-1; D gene: .; clone size: .; CDR3 DNA: TGTGCCAGCATCGAATTCGGAGGCAATGAGCAGTTCTTC; CDR3 protein: CASIEFGGNEQFF
V gene: TRBV10-2; J gene: TRBJ2-7; D gene: TRBD1; clone size: .; CDR3 DNA: TGCGCCAGCAGTGCCCCGGACAGGGGCCCCGAGCAGTACTTC; CDR3 protein: CASSAPDRGPEQYF
V gene: TRBV5-1; J gene: TRBJ1-2; D gene: .; clone size: .; CDR3 DNA: TGCGCCAGCAGCTTGGCTCTTCGGGGGGGATTTAACTATGGCTACACCTTC; CDR3 protein: CASSLALRGGFNYGYTF
V gene: TRBV9; J gene: TRBJ2-1; D gene: .; clone size: .; CDR3 DNA: TGTGCCAGCAGCCCAGAGGGCATCTACAATGAGCAGTTCTTC; CDR3 protein: CASSPEGIYNEQFF
V gene: TRBV10-3; J gene: TRBJ2-7; D gene: TRBD2; clone size: .; CDR3 DNA: TGTGCCACAAGTAGGGACTACTACGAGCAGTACTTC; CDR3 protein: CATSRDYYEQYF
V gene: TRBV19; J gene: TRBJ2-5; D gene: TRBD1; clone size: .; CDR3 DNA: TGTGCCAGTAGTATACGATGGACAGGAGCGATTGGCGAGACCCAGTACTTC; CDR3 protein: CASSIRWTGAIGETQYF
V gene: TRBV15; J gene: TRBJ2-2; D gene: .; clone size: .; CDR3 DNA: TGTGCCACCAGCTCAGGACTTTTACCGAACACCGGGGAGCTGTTTTTT; CDR3 protein: CATSSGLLPNTGELFF
V gene: TRBV7-6; J gene: TRBJ2-5; D gene: TRBD2; clone size: .; CDR3 DNA: TGTGCCAGCAGCTTAATGCCTCAGCGGGGGAGTTACCAAGAGACCCAGTACTTC; CDR3 protein: CASSLMPQRGSYQETQYF
V gene: TRBV7-9; J gene: TRBJ2-2; D gene: .; clone size: few; CDR3 DNA: TGTGCCAGCAGCTTACAGTCAGGGTTCACCGGGGAGCTGTTTTTT; CDR3 protein: CASSLQSGFTGELFF
V gene: TRBV27; J gene: TRBJ2-1; D gene: TRBD2; clone size: few; CDR3 DNA: TGTGCCAGCAGTTATATTGGGGGGGGGAGTGCGCAGTTCTTC; CDR3 protein: CASSYIGGGSAQFF
V gene: TRBV7-2; J gene: TRBJ2-5; D gene: TRBD1; clone size: .; CDR3 DNA: TGTGCCAGCAGCTCCCGACAGGGGTTAGAGACCCAGTACTTC; CDR3 protein: CASSSRQGLETQYF
V gene: TRBV5-1; J gene: TRBJ1-1; D gene: TRBD1; clone size: .; CDR3 DNA: TGCGCCAGCAGCTGGGGACAGGGAAGGAACACTGAAGCTTTCTTT; CDR3 protein: CASSWGQGRNTEAFF
V gene: TRBV12-3/TRBV12-4; J gene: TRBJ1-4; D gene: .; clone size: once; CDR3 DNA: TGTGCCAGCAGACGAGGCGTAAATGAAAAACTGTTTTTT; CDR3 protein: CASRRGVNEKLFF
V gene: TRBV4-2; J gene: TRBJ2-1; D gene: .; clone size: .; CDR3 DNA: TGTGCCAGCAGCCAGGGCTTAGGTGAGCAGTTCTTC; CDR3 protein: CASSQGLGEQFF
V gene: TRBV9; J gene: TRBJ2-2; D gene: .; clone size: .; CDR3 DNA: TGTGCCAGCAGCGCTTCCACCGGGGAGCTGTTTTTT; CDR3 protein: CASSASTGELFF
V gene: TRBV3-1/TRBV3-2; J gene: TRBJ1-5; D gene: .; clone size: few; CDR3 DNA: TGTGCCAGCAGCCTGGGGGGGTTAAATCAGCCCCAGCATTTT; CDR3 protein: CASSLGGLNQPQHF
V gene: TRBV4-1; J gene: TRBJ2-1; D gene: TRBD2; clone size: .; CDR3 DNA: TGCGCCAGCAGCCGAGGACTGGCGGGGGGGGCATCAAGGAATGAGCAGTTCTTC; CDR3 protein: CASSRGLAGGASRNEQFF
V gene: TRBV7-8; J gene: TRBJ2-2; D gene: .; clone size: .; CDR3 DNA: TGTGCCAGCAGCTTAGGCCCCCGGGGGGAGCTGTTTTTT; CDR3 protein: CASSLGPRGELFF
V gene: TRBV6-1; J gene: TRBJ2-3; D gene: .; clone size: few; CDR3 DNA: TGTGCCAGCAGTGAATGGGGTCAGGGGAACGGAGATACGCAGTATTTT; CDR3 protein: CASSEWGQGNGDTQYF